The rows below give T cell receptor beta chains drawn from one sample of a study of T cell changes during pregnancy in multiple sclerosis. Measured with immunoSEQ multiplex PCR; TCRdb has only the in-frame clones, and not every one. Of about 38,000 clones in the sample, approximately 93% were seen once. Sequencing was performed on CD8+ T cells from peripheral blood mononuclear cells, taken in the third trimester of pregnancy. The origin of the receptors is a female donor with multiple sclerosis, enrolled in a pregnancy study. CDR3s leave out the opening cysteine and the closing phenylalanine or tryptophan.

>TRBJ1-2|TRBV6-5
ASSSSGTGAPYGYT
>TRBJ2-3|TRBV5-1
ASTWGDYTDTQY
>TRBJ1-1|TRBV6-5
ASSYSLLNTEAF
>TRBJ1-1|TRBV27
ASSLGQEAF
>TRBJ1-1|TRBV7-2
ASSPQQGIRTEAF
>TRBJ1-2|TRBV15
ATSSGTGVGYT
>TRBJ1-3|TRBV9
ASTRDTDSGNTIY
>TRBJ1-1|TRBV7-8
ASSLVPGIGPEAF
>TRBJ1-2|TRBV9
ASSVGQYGYT
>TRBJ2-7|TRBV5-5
ASSLNSPYEQY
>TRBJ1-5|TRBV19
ASSPGQGGNQPQH
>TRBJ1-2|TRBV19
ASSATGVPSSGYT
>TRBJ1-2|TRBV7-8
ASTLTGSNYGHT
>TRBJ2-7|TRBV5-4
ASSFDRSYEQY
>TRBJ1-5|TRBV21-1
AAPPLDAWGQGQPQH
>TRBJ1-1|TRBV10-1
ASSDSVNTEAF
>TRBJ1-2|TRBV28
ASSRRQGYHYGYT
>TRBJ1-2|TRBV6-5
ASSPAGTGWGYT
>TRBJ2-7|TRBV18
ASSPDGRAFIYEQY
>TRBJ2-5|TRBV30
AWSATTSSETQY
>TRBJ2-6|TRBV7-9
ASSTPGQPGGGANVLT
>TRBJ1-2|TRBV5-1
ASSFIGDRDNYGYT
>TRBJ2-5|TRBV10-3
AITSGGGGQETQY
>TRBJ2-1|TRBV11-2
ASSYNPAGFAGDNEQF
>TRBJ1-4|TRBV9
ASSPGAGTINEKLF
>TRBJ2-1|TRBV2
ASSATLAGADEQF
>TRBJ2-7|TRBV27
ASAAGGSYEQY
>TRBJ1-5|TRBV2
ASSRGGDRYQPQH
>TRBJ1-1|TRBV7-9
ASSSREAEAF
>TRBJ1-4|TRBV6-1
ASSERGARYEKLF
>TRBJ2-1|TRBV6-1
ASGGESYNEQF
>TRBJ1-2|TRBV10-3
AISSGGDFYGYT
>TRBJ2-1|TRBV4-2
ASGVGANEQF